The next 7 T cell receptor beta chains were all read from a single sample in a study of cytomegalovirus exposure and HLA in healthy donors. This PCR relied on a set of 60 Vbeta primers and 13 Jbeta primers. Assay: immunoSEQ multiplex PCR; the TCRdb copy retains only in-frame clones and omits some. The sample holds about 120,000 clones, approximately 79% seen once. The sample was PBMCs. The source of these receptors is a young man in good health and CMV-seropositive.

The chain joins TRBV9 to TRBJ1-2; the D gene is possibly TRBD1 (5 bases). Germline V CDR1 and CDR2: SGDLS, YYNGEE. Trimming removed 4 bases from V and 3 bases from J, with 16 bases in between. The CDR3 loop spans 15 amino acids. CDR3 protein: CASSPEGGEDYGYTF. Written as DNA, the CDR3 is TGTGCCAGCAGCCCGGAAGGAGGGGAGGACTATGGCTACACCTTC.

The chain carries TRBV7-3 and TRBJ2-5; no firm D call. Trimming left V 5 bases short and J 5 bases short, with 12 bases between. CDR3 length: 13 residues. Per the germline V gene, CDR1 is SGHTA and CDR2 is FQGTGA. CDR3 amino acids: CASSPTGLETQYF. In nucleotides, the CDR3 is TGTGCCAGCAGCCCGACCGGGTTGGAGACCCAGTACTTC.

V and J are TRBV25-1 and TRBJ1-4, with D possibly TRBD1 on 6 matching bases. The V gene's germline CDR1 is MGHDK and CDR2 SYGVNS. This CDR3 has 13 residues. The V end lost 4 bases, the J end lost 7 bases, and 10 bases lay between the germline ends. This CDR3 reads CASSGQGFEKLFF. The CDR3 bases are TGTGCCAGCAGTGGCCAGGGGTTTGAAAAACTGTTTTTT.

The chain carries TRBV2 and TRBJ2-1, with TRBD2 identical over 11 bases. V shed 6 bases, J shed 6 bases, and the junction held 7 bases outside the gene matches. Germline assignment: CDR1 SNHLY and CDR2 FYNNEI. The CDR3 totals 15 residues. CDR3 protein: CASRPISGGANEQFF. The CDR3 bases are TGTGCCAGCAGGCCCATTAGCGGGGGGGCCAATGAGCAGTTCTTC.

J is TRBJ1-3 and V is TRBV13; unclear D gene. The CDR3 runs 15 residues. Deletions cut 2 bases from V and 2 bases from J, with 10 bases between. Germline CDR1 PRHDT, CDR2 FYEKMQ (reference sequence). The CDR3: CASSLFSGAGNTIYF. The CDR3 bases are TGTGCCAGCAGCTTATTTAGCGGTGCTGGAAACACCATATATTTT.

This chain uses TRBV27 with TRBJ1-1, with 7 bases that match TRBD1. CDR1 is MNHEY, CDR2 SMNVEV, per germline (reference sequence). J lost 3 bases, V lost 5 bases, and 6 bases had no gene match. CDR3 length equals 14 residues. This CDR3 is CASSQGEGDTEAFF. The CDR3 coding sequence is TGTGCCAGCAGTCAGGGGGAAGGGGACACTGAAGCTTTCTTT.

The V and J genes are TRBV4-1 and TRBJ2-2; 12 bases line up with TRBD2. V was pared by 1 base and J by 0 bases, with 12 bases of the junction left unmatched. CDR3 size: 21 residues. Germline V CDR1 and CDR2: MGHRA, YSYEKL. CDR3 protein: CASSQGSPGLAGTSNTGELFF. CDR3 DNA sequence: TGCGCCAGCAGCCAAGGTAGTCCTGGACTAGCGGGGACCTCGAACACCGGGGAGCTGTTTTTT.